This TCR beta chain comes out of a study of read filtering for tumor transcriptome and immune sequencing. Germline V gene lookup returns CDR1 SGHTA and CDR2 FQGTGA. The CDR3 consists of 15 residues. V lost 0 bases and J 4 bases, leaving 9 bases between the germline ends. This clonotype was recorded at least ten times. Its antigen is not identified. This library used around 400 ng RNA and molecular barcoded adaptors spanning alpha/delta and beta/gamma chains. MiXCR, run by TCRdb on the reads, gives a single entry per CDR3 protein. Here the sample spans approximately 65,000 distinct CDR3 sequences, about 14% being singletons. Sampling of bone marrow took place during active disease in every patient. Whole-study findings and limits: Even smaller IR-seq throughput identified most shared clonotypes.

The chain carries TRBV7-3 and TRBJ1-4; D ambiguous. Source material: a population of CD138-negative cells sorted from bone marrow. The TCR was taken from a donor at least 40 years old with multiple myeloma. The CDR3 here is CASSLTGSSNEKLFF. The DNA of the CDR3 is TGTGCCAGCAGCTTAACGGGATCAAGTAATGAAAAACTGTTTTTT.